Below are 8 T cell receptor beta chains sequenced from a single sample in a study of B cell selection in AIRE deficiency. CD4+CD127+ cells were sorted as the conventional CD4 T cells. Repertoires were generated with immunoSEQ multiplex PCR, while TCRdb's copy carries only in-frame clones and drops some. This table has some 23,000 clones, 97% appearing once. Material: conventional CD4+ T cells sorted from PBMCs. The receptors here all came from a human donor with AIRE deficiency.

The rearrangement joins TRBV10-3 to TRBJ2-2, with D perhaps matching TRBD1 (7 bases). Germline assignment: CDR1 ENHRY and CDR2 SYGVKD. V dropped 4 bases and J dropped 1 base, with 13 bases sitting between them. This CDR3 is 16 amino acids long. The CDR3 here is CAISVAGTVNTGELFF. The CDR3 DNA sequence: TGTGCCATCAGTGTTGCGGGGACAGTGAACACCGGGGAGCTGTTTTTT.

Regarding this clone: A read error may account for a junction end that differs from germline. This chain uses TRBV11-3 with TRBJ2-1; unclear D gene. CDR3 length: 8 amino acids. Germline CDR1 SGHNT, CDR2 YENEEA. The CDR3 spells CASSPRVF. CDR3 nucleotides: TGTGCCAGCAGTCCCAGAGTCTTC.

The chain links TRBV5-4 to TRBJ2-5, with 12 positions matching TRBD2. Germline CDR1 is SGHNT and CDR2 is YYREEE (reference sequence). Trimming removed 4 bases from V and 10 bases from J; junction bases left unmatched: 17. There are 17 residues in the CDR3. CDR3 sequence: CASSLHGLAGPIKGQYF. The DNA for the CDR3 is TGTGCCAGCAGCCTCCATGGACTAGCGGGACCTATTAAGGGCCAGTACTTC.

DNA for the CDR3: TGTGCCAGCAGTCCCCCCGGGGGTGAGACCCAGTACTTC. This sequence encodes CASSPPGGETQYF. The J gene is TRBJ2-5, the V gene TRBV11-3; tentatively, D is TRBD2 (6 bases). The CDR3 contains 13 residues. Trimming cost V 6 bases and J 5 bases, with 13 bases left between them. Germline V gene lookup returns CDR1 SGHNT and CDR2 YENEEA.

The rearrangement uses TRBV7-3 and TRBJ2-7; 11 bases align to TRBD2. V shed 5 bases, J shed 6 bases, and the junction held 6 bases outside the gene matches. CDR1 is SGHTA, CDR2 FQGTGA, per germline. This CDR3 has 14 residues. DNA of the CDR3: TGTGCCAGCAGCCCTTATAGCGGGAGGGGCGAGCAGTACTTC. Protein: CASSPYSGRGEQYF.

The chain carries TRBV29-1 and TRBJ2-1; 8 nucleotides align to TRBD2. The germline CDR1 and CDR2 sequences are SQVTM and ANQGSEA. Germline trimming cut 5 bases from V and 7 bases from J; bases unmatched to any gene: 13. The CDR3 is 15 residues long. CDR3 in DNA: TGCAGCGTTTCGTACGTCAGCGGGAGACGGAATGAGCAGTTCTTC. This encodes CSVSYVSGRRNEQFF.

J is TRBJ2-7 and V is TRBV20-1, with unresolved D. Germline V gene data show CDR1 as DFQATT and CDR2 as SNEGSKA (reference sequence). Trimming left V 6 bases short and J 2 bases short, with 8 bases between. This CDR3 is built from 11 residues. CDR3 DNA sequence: TGCAGTGCCTCCAACCCCTACGAGCAGTACTTC. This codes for CSASNPYEQYF.

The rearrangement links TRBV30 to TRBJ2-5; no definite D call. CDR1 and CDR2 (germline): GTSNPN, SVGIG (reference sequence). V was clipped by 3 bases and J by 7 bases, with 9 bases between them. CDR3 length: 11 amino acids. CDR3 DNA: TGTGCCTGGAGGGCCATGGGGACCCAGTACTTC. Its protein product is CAWRAMGTQYF.